Listed below are T cell receptor beta chains from one sample, sequenced in a study of T cells after posttransplantation cyclophosphamide. Assay: immunoSEQ multiplex PCR; the TCRdb copy retains only in-frame clones and omits some. The repertoire consists of about 44,000 clones, none detected only once. Material for sequencing was PBMCs. These receptors originate from a man aged 35-49 years in good health, CMV-negative, and a related stem cell transplant donor. Both conserved end residues are part of each CDR3. The D gene is left open where the match is weak. Rows give clone size only sometimes, using once, few, many, or a class for an expanded clone.

v_gene	len	j_gene	d_gene	abundance	CDR3nt	CDR3aa
TRBV6-1	11	TRBJ2-5	TRBD2	-	TGTGCCAGCAGGAGGGAGGGGACCCAGTACTTC	CASRREGTQYF
TRBV6-9	14	TRBJ2-3	-	many	TGTGCCAGCAGTTCCCCCGACTGGACAGATACGCAGTATTTT	CASSSPDWTDTQYF
TRBV4-3	16	TRBJ2-3	TRBD1	few	TGCGCCAGCAGCCAAGACGGGACAGGGTTTATGGATACGCAGTATTTT	CASSQDGTGFMDTQYF
TRBV27	15	TRBJ1-1	-	many	TGTGCCAGCAGTTTATTCCCGGGTCGGAACACTGAAGCTTTCTTT	CASSLFPGRNTEAFF
TRBV5-5	14	TRBJ1-2	TRBD1	many	TGTGCCAGCAGCTCCGGGACAGGGCCCTATGGCTACACCTTC	CASSSGTGPYGYTF
TRBV5-1	15	TRBJ2-5	-	few	TGCGCCAGCAGCTTGAGCGCAGGGGATGTAAAGACCCAGTACTTC	CASSLSAGDVKTQYF
TRBV29-1	11	TRBJ2-3	-	many	TGCAGCGCCTCAGGCACAGATACGCAGTATTTT	CSASGTDTQYF
TRBV18	14	TRBJ1-1	-	many	TGTGCCAGCTCACCACAGGACACCCCATCGGTAGCTTTCTTT	CASSPQDTPSVAFF
TRBV7-6	17	TRBJ2-7	TRBD1	few	TGTGCCAGCAGCTCCGGGACAGGGGTAGGAAAAGCCTACGAGCAGTACTTC	CASSSGTGVGKAYEQYF
TRBV7-3	16	TRBJ2-3	-	-	TGTGCCAGCAGCTTAAAGGAGGGACCTAGCACAGATACGCAGTATTTT	CASSLKEGPSTDTQYF
TRBV12-5	14	TRBJ2-7	-	few	TGTGCTAGTGGTTTGAGGTTACAGGGTCACGAGCAGTACTTC	CASGLRLQGHEQYF
TRBV18	14	TRBJ2-1	TRBD1	few	TGTGCCAGCTCCTTGGACAGGGTGAGCGATGAGCAGTTCTTC	CASSLDRVSDEQFF
TRBV7-2	15	TRBJ1-5	TRBD1	many	TGTGCCAGCAGCTCGACAGGGTTGAGTAATCAGCCCCAGCATTTT	CASSSTGLSNQPQHF
TRBV19	13	TRBJ1-5	-	many	TGTGCCAGTAAGAACTCGGGGGATCAGCCCCAGCATTTT	CASKNSGDQPQHF
TRBV27	15	TRBJ2-5	TRBD2	few	TGTGCCAGCAGTTTAGGATCCGGGGGGGTTGAGACCCAGTACTTC	CASSLGSGGVETQYF
TRBV7-2	14	TRBJ2-3	-	-	TGTGCCAGCAGCCCAGGGCAGCACACAGATACGCAGTATTTT	CASSPGQHTDTQYF
TRBV14	14	TRBJ2-1	-	many	TGTGCCAGCAGCCTCATGACGGGGAGAAATGAGCAGTTCTTC	CASSLMTGRNEQFF
TRBV19	16	TRBJ2-1	TRBD1	many	TGTGCCAGTAGTATAGAGGGCAGGGGGTTCGGGGATGAGCAGTTCTTC	CASSIEGRGFGDEQFF
TRBV29-1	12	TRBJ1-2	TRBD1	few	TGCAGCGTTACCGGGACAGCCTATGGCTACACCTTC	CSVTGTAYGYTF
TRBV30	16	TRBJ1-5	TRBD1	many	TGTGCCTGGAGTTCCAAAGGACAGGGTAACAATCAGCCCCAGCATTTT	CAWSSKGQGNNQPQHF
TRBV27	15	TRBJ2-3	-	few	TGTGCCAGCAGTTTTGAAGGGGCGGTAGTAAATACGCAGTATTTT	CASSFEGAVVNTQYF
TRBV2	12	TRBJ2-5	-	many	TGTGCCAGCAGTGTCTCACGGGAGACCCAGTACTTC	CASSVSRETQYF
TRBV12-5	19	TRBJ2-7	TRBD2	-	TGTGCTAGTGGCTCCCCGGGGGGGGGCCAAAGACCGAGCTCCTACGAGCAGTACTTC	CASGSPGGGQRPSSYEQYF
TRBV19	15	TRBJ2-1	TRBD2	many	TGTGCCAGTAGTGTCACTAGCGGGCCTTACAATGAGCAGTTCTTC	CASSVTSGPYNEQFF
TRBV15	14	TRBJ1-2	-	many	TGTGCCACCAGCAGAGATTCCCTGAACTATGGCTACACCTTC	CATSRDSLNYGYTF
TRBV4-2	16	TRBJ1-1	-	many	TGTGCCAGCAGCCATCGACAGGATCAATCGAACACTGAAGCTTTCTTT	CASSHRQDQSNTEAFF
TRBV7-3	16	TRBJ1-1	-	many	TGTGCCAGCAGCTTAACGGGGGGAGGCTGGAACACTGAAGCTTTCTTT	CASSLTGGGWNTEAFF
TRBV9	16	TRBJ2-2	-	many	TGTGCCAGCAGCGGAGGAGGAGGATTGAACACCGGGGAGCTGTTTTTT	CASSGGGGLNTGELFF
TRBV5-1	15	TRBJ1-1	TRBD1	many	TGCGCCAGCAGCTTGACGACAGGGTCGGGCACTGAAGCTTTCTTT	CASSLTTGSGTEAFF
TRBV6-5	13	TRBJ2-1	-	many	TGTGCCAGCAGTCTCCTAGCATCCAATGAGCAGTTCTTC	CASSLLASNEQFF
TRBV10-3	16	TRBJ2-3	-	many	TGTGCCATCAGTCCCGGTAGCAGGGGGGAAACAGATACGCAGTATTTT	CAISPGSRGETDTQYF
TRBV19	13	TRBJ1-5	-	medium-sized	TGTGCCAGTAATCGGTACAGCAATCAGCCCCAGCATTTT	CASNRYSNQPQHF
TRBV11-2	16	TRBJ2-1	TRBD2	many	TGTGCCAGCAGCTTAGCGGCGGGAGTGGGTGGGAATGAGCAGTTCTTC	CASSLAAGVGGNEQFF
TRBV5-1	18	TRBJ2-1	TRBD2	few	TGCGCCAGCAGCCACTCTAGCGGGGGGGCCGCTCGGGACAATGAGCAGTTCTTC	CASSHSSGGAARDNEQFF
TRBV5-4	16	TRBJ2-5	TRBD1	many	TGTGCCAGCAGCCTGGGTTTGGGACAGGGACAAGAGACCCAGTACTTC	CASSLGLGQGQETQYF
TRBV2	14	TRBJ2-2	-	many	TGTGCCAGCAGTGAAACAGAGTACACCGGGGAGCTGTTTTTT	CASSETEYTGELFF
TRBV7-9	14	TRBJ2-3	TRBD2	many	TGTGCCAGCAGCTTAGGGCCGGGAGGAGATACGCAGTATTTT	CASSLGPGGDTQYF
TRBV7-9	11	TRBJ1-1	-	many	TGTGCCAGCACCCCAGGACTTGAAGCTTTCTTT	CASTPGLEAFF
TRBV4-1	16	TRBJ2-1	TRBD1	many	TGCGCCAGCAGCCAAGATTGGGGACAGGGAGGCAATGAGCAGTTCTTC	CASSQDWGQGGNEQFF
TRBV7-2	15	TRBJ2-2	-	-	TGTGCCAGCAGCCCTAGGGACTCAGCCGCCGGGGAGCTGTTTTTT	CASSPRDSAAGELFF
TRBV29-1	12	TRBJ2-5	-	few	TGCAGCGCCCAGGGAGCGGGAGAGACCCAGTACTTC	CSAQGAGETQYF
TRBV18	17	TRBJ2-4	-	many	TGTGCCAGCTCACCACCAGTATCGTTACTAGCCAAAAACATTCAGTACTTC	CASSPPVSLLAKNIQYF
TRBV18	13	TRBJ1-5	-	many	TGTGCCAGCTCACCGTCCTTCAATCAGCCCCAGCATTTT	CASSPSFNQPQHF
TRBV10-3	15	TRBJ2-7	TRBD2	-	TGTGCCATCAGTGAGTCCGGGGGGGCGGCCGACGAGCAGTACTTC	CAISESGGAADEQYF
TRBV5-1	16	TRBJ1-3	TRBD1	many	TGCGCCAGCAGCCGGACAGGTTGGGTATCTGGAAACACCATATATTTT	CASSRTGWVSGNTIYF
TRBV18	14	TRBJ1-4	-	many	TGTGCCAGCTCAATAACAGCTTCTAATGAAAAACTGTTTTTT	CASSITASNEKLFF
TRBV29-1	13	TRBJ1-4	TRBD1	-	TGCAGCGTTAGGGACAGTGGCGGGGAAAAACTGTTTTTT	CSVRDSGGEKLFF
TRBV10-3	14	TRBJ2-5	TRBD2	few	TGTGCCATCAGTGAGAGGGGAGGGAAAGAGACCCAGTACTTC	CAISERGGKETQYF
TRBV7-3	14	TRBJ2-2	TRBD1	many	TGTGCCAGCAGCAAGGGACAGGGTAGCGGGGAGCTGTTTTTT	CASSKGQGSGELFF
TRBV6-6	15	TRBJ2-2	TRBD1	many	TGTGCCAGCAGTCTGGGACAGGGTCAAGCCGGGGAGCTGTTTTTT	CASSLGQGQAGELFF
TRBV7-3	18	TRBJ2-2	TRBD2	many	TGTGCCAGCAGCTCGGGACTAGCGGGAGCGGCGGGAGCTGGCGGACTGTTTTTT	CASSSGLAGAAGAGGLFF
TRBV6-1	14	TRBJ1-1	-	-	TGTGCCAGCAGTGAGCGGGGTTGGAACACTGAAGCTTTCTTT	CASSERGWNTEAFF
TRBV14	13	TRBJ2-5	-	many	TGTGCCAGCAGCCGAGGTGGACAAGAGACCCAGTACTTC	CASSRGGQETQYF
TRBV11-2	13	TRBJ1-2	-	-	TGTGCCAGCAGGGGCACAAGGAACTATGGCTACACCTTC	CASRGTRNYGYTF
TRBV27	15	TRBJ2-2	-	many	TGTGCCAGCAGTCGAGAAACAGGGTCCACCGGGGAGCTGTTTTTT	CASSRETGSTGELFF
TRBV5-1	14	TRBJ2-7	-	many	TGCGCCAGCAGCTCGACAGACCAATTGCTGGAGCAGTACTTC	CASSSTDQLLEQYF